These 10 T cell receptor beta chains came from one sample sequenced in a study of T cell clonality in common variable immunodeficiency. Study-level points and caveats: Common variable immunodeficiency TCR beta sequences reportedly had fewer deletions and N-nucleotide insertions.

Antigens of these TCRs are unknown. Repertoires were generated with immunoSEQ multiplex PCR, while TCRdb's copy carries only in-frame clones and drops some. The table records about 25,000 clones without singletons, the ten largest covering more than 3.5%. The sequencing input was peripheral blood mononuclear cells. The source of these receptors is a human donor with common variable immunodeficiency.

At least ten counts were recorded for this clone. The read stops 3 residues short of the end of the CDR3; the missing end is completed from the germline J gene. V gene TRBV20-1 combines with J gene TRBJ1-4, with D tentatively TRBD1 (6 bases). Trimming stripped 6 bases from V and 3 bases from J, with 11 bases between. Germline V gene sequence: CDR1 DFQATT, CDR2 SNEGSKA (reference sequence). This CDR3 is built from 13 residues. The sequenced CDR3 bases are TGCAGTGCCAAGGGGGGGCCTAATGAAAAA. It codes for CSAKGGPNEK. The full CDR3 sequence reads CSAKGGPNEKLFF.

This clone has only a few counts. The CDR3 end lies 3 residues beyond the end of the read and is filled in from the germline J gene. The V call is TRBV5-5, the J call TRBJ1-4; 8 bases match TRBD1. This CDR3 has 15 residues. Germline V gene data show CDR1 as SGHKS and CDR2 as YYEKEE (reference sequence). With V trimmed by 0 bases and J by 6 bases, 4 bases remained unmatched. The CDR3 DNA, read in part, is TGTGCCAGCAGCTTGGATGGACAGGGCTATGAAAAA. Protein sequence: CASSLDGQGYEK. The full-length CDR3 reads as CASSLDGQGYEKLFF. The variable domain in full, completed from reference TRBV5-5 and TRBJ1-4, reads DAGVTQSPTHLIKTRGQQVTLRCSPISGHKSVSWYQQVLGQGPQFIFQYYEKEERGRGNFPDRFSARQFPNYSSELNVNALLLGDSALYLCASSLDGQGYEKLFFGSGTQLSVL.

This clone was counted ten times or more. With the read ending 3 residues before the CDR3 end, the germline J gene is used to fill in that end. The chain carries TRBV5-4 and TRBJ2-3, with 14 nucleotides matching TRBD2. J gave up 5 bases and V 2 bases, and 1 base lay outside the gene matches. This CDR3 spans 15 amino acids. Germline lookup yields CDR1 SGHNT and CDR2 YYREEE (reference sequence). The CDR3 sequence is CASSLGLAGGDTQYF. The part of the CDR3 DNA that was read is TGTGCCAGCAGCTTAGGACTAGCGGGGGGAGATACG. The entire variable domain, with the rest obtained from reference TRBV5-4 and TRBJ2-3, is as follows: ETGVTQSPTHLIKTRGQQVTLRCSSQSGHNTVSWYQQALGQGPQFIFQYYREEENGRGNFPPRFSGLQFPNYSSELNVNALELDDSALYLCASSLGLAGGDTQYFGPGTRLTVL.

For this clone: The CDR3 end falls 3 residues outside the read, so it is completed with the germline J gene. The chain joins TRBV7-9 to TRBJ2-7, with a possible D match to TRBD2 (5 bases). The germline gives CDR1 SEHNR, CDR2 FQNEAQ (reference sequence). This CDR3 is built from 13 residues. V lost 5 bases and J 4 bases, leaving 12 bases between the germline ends. CDR3 loop: CASSPEGAYEQYF. The sequenced part of the CDR3 DNA is TGTGCCAGCAGCCCTGAGGGCGCGTACGAG.

With respect to this clone: The read finishes 3 residues shy of the CDR3 end, and the germline J gene is used to complete it. The chain combines TRBV7-9 with TRBJ1-1; D remains ambiguous. The germline CDR1 and CDR2 sequences are SEHNR and FQNEAQ (reference sequence). The CDR3 totals 13 residues. Trimming took 1 base from V and 4 from J, leaving 7 bases between them. CDR3 sequence: CASSLVQFTEAFF. The sequenced CDR3 bases are TGTGCCAGCAGCTTAGTACAGTTCACTGAA. The variable domain in full, with the rest retrieved from reference TRBV7-9 and TRBJ1-1, is DTGVSQNPRHKITKRGQNVTFRCDPISEHNRLYWYRQTLGQGPEFLTYFQNEAQLEKSRLLSDRFSAERPKGSFSTLEIQRTEQGDSAMYLCASSLVQFTEAFFGQGTRLTVV.

Of note for this clone: The DNA ends 3 residues before the CDR3 does, and the rest of the CDR3 is filled in from the germline J gene. The chain couples TRBV19 to TRBJ2-1; 8 bases match TRBD2. Trimming removed 7 bases from V and 3 bases from J; junction bases left unmatched: 14. The CDR3 extends over 17 amino acids. Germline lookup yields CDR1 LNHDA and CDR2 SQIVND (reference sequence). The CDR3 protein is CASTLSGASHFYNEQFF. CDR3 DNA, as far as it was read: TGTGCCAGTACCCTTAGCGGGGCCAGCCACTTCTACAATGAG. The complete variable domain, with remaining parts taken from reference TRBV19 and TRBJ2-1, reads DGGITQSPKYLFRKEGQNVTLSCEQNLNHDAMYWYRQDPGQGLRLIYYSQIVNDFQKGDIAEGYSVSREKKESFPLTVTSAQKNPTAFYLCASTLSGASHFYNEQFFGPGTRLTVL.

This clone is categorized as medium-sized. The read gets to within 3 residues of the CDR3 end, and the germline J gene fills in the rest. V and J are TRBV5-1 and TRBJ1-1; D is possibly TRBD1 (6 bases). The CDR3 has 17 amino acids. V was pared by 2 bases and J by 0 bases, with 17 bases between. Germline CDR1 and CDR2: SGHRS and YFSETQ. CDR3 amino acids: CASSFKGVNAMNTEAFF. CDR3 DNA (partial): TGCGCCAGCAGCTTTAAGGGGGTTAACGCAATGAACACTGAA.

This clone came up many times. The CDR3 end lies 3 residues beyond the end of the read and is filled in from the germline J gene. The V gene is TRBV30, the J gene TRBJ2-5, with 11 nucleotides matching TRBD2. The V gene's germline CDR1 is GTSNPN and CDR2 SVGIG (reference sequence). The trim removed 3 bases at V and 5 bases at J, leaving 5 bases unmatched. This CDR3 spans 14 amino acids. The sequenced part of the CDR3 DNA is TGTGCCTGGAGCCCTACTAGCGGGAGCGAGACC. This codes for CAWSPTSGSET. The whole CDR3 sequence is CAWSPTSGSETQYF.

Regarding this clone: The read falls 3 residues short of the CDR3 end, and the missing part is taken from the germline J gene. The chain recombines TRBV2 with TRBJ2-4, with TRBD1 as a possible D gene (6 bases). CDR1 SNHLY and CDR2 FYNNEI come from the germline V gene. This CDR3 has 13 amino acids. The germline V and J ends were trimmed by 11 bases and 5 bases, with 16 bases remaining between them. CDR3 loop: CALIRDNQNIQYF. The sequenced part of the CDR3 DNA is TGTGCCCTTATCCGGGACAACCAAAACATT.

This clone was detected a few times. The DNA ends 3 residues before the CDR3 does, and the rest of the CDR3 is filled in from the germline J gene. This chain connects TRBV7-3 to TRBJ1-3; 8 nucleotides align to TRBD1. Germline V gene lookup returns CDR1 SGHTA and CDR2 FQGTGA. This CDR3 has 14 residues. Trimming cost V 7 bases and J 1 base; bases outside gene matches: 3. The covered CDR3 bases are TGTGCCAGCAAGGACAGGGCTTCTGGAAACACC. Amino acid sequence: CASKDRASGNT. In full, the CDR3 is CASKDRASGNTIYF.